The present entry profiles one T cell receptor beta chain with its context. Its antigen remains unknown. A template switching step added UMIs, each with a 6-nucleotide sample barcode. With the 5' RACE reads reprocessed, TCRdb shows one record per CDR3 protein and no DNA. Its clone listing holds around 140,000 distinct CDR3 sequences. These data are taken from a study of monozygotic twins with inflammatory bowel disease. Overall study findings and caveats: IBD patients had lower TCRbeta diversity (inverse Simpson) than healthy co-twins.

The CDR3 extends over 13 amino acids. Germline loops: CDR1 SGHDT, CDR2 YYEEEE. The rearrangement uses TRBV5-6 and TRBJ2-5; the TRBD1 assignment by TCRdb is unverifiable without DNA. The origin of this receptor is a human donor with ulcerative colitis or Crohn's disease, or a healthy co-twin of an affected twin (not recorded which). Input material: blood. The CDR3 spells CASSWGQGETQYF.